This entry lists 18 T cell receptor beta chains sequenced from one sample in a study of cytomegalovirus exposure and HLA in healthy donors. PCR was performed using 60 Vbeta and 13 Jbeta primers. Sequencing used immunoSEQ multiplex PCR; TCRdb keeps in-frame clones, though not all of them. The sample shows more than 60,000 clones, around 76% of them seen only once. The sample comprised PBMCs. The receptors originated from a man aged 18 to 30 in good health and CMV-seronegative.

The chain uses TRBV5-1 and TRBJ2-1; possibly TRBD1 for D (6 bases). Trimming pared 4 bases from V and 1 base from J, leaving 15 bases between. From germline, CDR1 is SGHRS and CDR2 YFSETQ. The CDR3 runs 16 residues. The CDR3 here is CASSGGGGSSYNEQFF. The CDR3 DNA reads TGCGCCAGCAGCGGGGGTGGGGGCAGTTCCTACAATGAGCAGTTCTTC. Variable domain in full (rest from reference TRBV5-1 and TRBJ2-1): KAGVTQTPRYLIKTRGQQVTLSCSPISGHRSVSWYQQTPGQGLQFLFEYFSETQRNKGNFPGRFSGRQFSNSRSEMNVSTLELGDSALYLCASSGGGGSSYNEQFFGPGTRLTVL.

The rearrangement joins TRBV5-6 to TRBJ2-7; TRBD2 aligns across 7 bases. Germline CDR1 and CDR2: SGHDT and YYEEEE. The V segment lost 4 bases and the J segment 3 bases; nucleotides outside the gene matches: 4. This CDR3 has 13 residues. CDR3 region: CASSRWGGYEQYV. CDR3 DNA sequence: TGTGCCAGCAGCCGGTGGGGGGGCTACGAGCAGTACGTC.

The gene calls are TRBV7-2 and TRBJ1-2, with D possibly being TRBD1 (6 bases). Trimming removed 4 bases at V and 3 bases at J, with 18 bases between. The CDR3 is 16 amino acids. CDR1 is SGHTA and CDR2 is FQGNSA in the germline V gene. CDR3 DNA sequence: TGTGCCAGCAGCTCAAGATTTACAGGGTCGGACTATGGCTACACCTTC. Its translation: CASSSRFTGSDYGYTF.

On this clone: This specimen includes other DNA sequences encoding the same CDR3. The chain recombines TRBV7-2 with TRBJ1-2; weak D call: TRBD1 (6 bases). V lost 5 bases, J lost 4 bases, and 11 bases lay in between. Looked up from germline, CDR1 is SGHTA and CDR2 is FQGNSA. The CDR3 consists of 13 residues. CDR3 DNA: TGTGCCAGCAGCCTACAGGGCCCCTATGGCTACACCTTC. Its translation is CASSLQGPYGYTF.

The chain has TRBV15 and TRBJ2-7; the match to TRBD1 covers 8 bases. V was pared by 5 bases and J by 2 bases, with 8 bases of the junction left unmatched. This CDR3 has 15 residues. Germline assignment: CDR1 LNHNV and CDR2 YYDKDF (reference sequence). The CDR3 reads CATSSEGTGTYEQYF. The CDR3 DNA reads TGTGCCACCAGCTCGGAGGGGACAGGTACCTACGAGCAGTACTTC.

Note on this clone: Other DNA sequences in the same sample also yield this CDR3. CDR3 in amino acids: CASSLEVGITGNTIYF. The CDR3 DNA follows: TGTGCCAGCAGCTTAGAGGTCGGGATCACTGGAAACACCATATATTTT. This chain links TRBV11-2 with TRBJ1-3; D gene ambiguous. Germline V gives CDR1 SGHAT, CDR2 FQNNGV. Between the trimmed V and J ends, which lost 0 bases and 2 bases, there was a span of 11 bases. This CDR3 is built from 16 residues. The full variable domain, completed using reference TRBV11-2 and TRBJ1-3, is EAGVAQSPRYKIIEKRQSVAFWCNPISGHATLYWYQQILGQGPKLLIQFQNNGVVDDSQLPKDRFSAERLKGVDSTLKIQPAKLEDSAVYLCASSLEVGITGNTIYFGEGSWLTVV.

This clone was seen just once. The chain has TRBV19 and TRBJ1-1, with D maybe TRBD1 (5 bases). This CDR3 comprises 14 residues. The V gene's germline CDR1 is LNHDA and CDR2 SQIVND (reference sequence). V was shortened by 1 base and J by 1 base, with 7 bases between the two germline ends. CDR3: CASSIGQTNTEAFF. The DNA of the CDR3 is TGTGCCAGTAGTATAGGACAGACGAACACTGAAGCTTTCTTT.

This clone appeared a single time. CDR3 sequence (DNA): TGCGCCAGCAGCTTGTCGACAGGGAATATCGGCTACACCTTC. Translating gives CASSLSTGNIGYTF. The chain is built from TRBV5-1 and TRBJ1-2, with 7 positions matching TRBD1. CDR3 length: 14 amino acids. J lost 8 bases, V lost 1 base, and 8 bases had no gene match. Germline V gene lookup returns CDR1 SGHRS and CDR2 YFSETQ.

This clone was counted once. The rearrangement uses TRBV30 and TRBJ1-6, with TRBD1 matching 9 bases. The germline gives CDR1 GTSNPN, CDR2 SVGIG (reference sequence). The CDR3 is 13 amino acids. V lost 8 bases to trimming and J lost 7 bases; unmatched junction nucleotides: 6. CDR3 bases: TGTGCCAGAGGGACAGGGCCAAATTCACCCCTCCACTTT. Translated: CARGTGPNSPLHF. Filled out from reference TRBV30 and TRBJ1-6, the complete variable domain reads SQTIHQWPATLVQPVGSPLSLECTVEGTSNPNLYWYRQAAGRGLQLLFYSVGIGQISSEVPQNLSASRPQDRQFILSSKKLLLSDSGFYLCARGTGPNSPLHFGNGTRLTVT.

The gene calls are TRBV19 and TRBJ1-5; TRBD1 might be the D (5 bases). This CDR3 spans 15 amino acids. The germline V gene has CDR1 LNHDA and CDR2 SQIVND (reference sequence). Trimming left V 9 bases short and J 0 bases short, with 15 bases between. For the CDR3, the DNA is TGTGCCAGCACGGGGGGGGTCCTTAGCAATCAGCCCCAGCATTTT. Protein product: CASTGGVLSNQPQHF.

The genes are TRBV28 and TRBJ1-2, with D possibly TRBD1 on 5 matching bases. The germline gives CDR1 MDHEN, CDR2 SYDVKM. V was clipped by 6 bases and J by 8 bases, with 19 bases between them. This CDR3 has 14 amino acids. The DNA for the CDR3 is TGTGCCAGCAGGGGGGGACCTGATTATGAGGGCTACACCTTC. Protein: CASRGGPDYEGYTF.

The chain joins TRBV10-3 to TRBJ2-7; D is ambiguous. The CDR3 covers 17 residues. The ends were cut back, 0 bases at V and 3 bases at J, with 18 bases in the middle. The germline CDR1 and CDR2 sequences are ENHRY and SYGVKD. The CDR3 coding sequence is TGTGCCATCAGTGAGTCAGGCAGACGTCTAACGAACTACGAGCAGTACGTC. This translates into CAISESGRRLTNYEQYV.

This chain connects TRBV9 to TRBJ1-1; 7 bases line up with TRBD1. Losses at the gene ends were 3 bases for V and 0 bases for J; bases not matched to a gene: 2. Germline CDR1 reads SGDLS; CDR2 reads YYNGEE. CDR3 length: 14 residues. The CDR3 here is CASSAGQMNTEAFF. The CDR3 coding sequence is TGTGCCAGCAGCGCGGGACAGATGAACACTGAAGCTTTCTTT.

V gene TRBV4-3 combines with J gene TRBJ2-3, with TRBD2 matching 7 bases. The CDR3 is made up of 16 amino acids. V lost 4 bases and J lost 3; bases outside the gene matches: 10. Germline CDR1 is LGHNA and CDR2 is YSLEER. For the CDR3, the DNA is TGCGCCAGCAGCCCGGGACTAAGCGGGTCAACAGATACGCAGTATTTT. Translation: CASSPGLSGSTDTQYF.

The chain uses TRBV2 and TRBJ1-2; possible D gene TRBD1, 6 bases. The CDR3 totals 13 residues. The germline V gene encodes CDR1 SNHLY and CDR2 FYNNEI. Trimming shortened V by 4 bases and J by 4 bases, and 10 bases separated the two germline ends. DNA for the CDR3: TGTGCCAGCAGTGCACAGGGCTCCTATGGCTACACCTTC. It codes for CASSAQGSYGYTF.

This sequence joins TRBV19 and TRBJ1-1; 8 nucleotides align to TRBD1. The CDR3 loop spans 14 amino acids. The V gene end was trimmed by 6 bases and the J gene end by 6 bases; junction bases not matched to a gene: 9. Per germline, CDR1 LNHDA and CDR2 SQIVND (reference sequence). DNA for the CDR3: TGTGCCAGTAGCCGTCTGGACAGGGACGCTGAAGCTTTCTTT. Protein: CASSRLDRDAEAFF.

The rearrangement uses TRBV9 and TRBJ1-1; a possible D gene is TRBD1 (5 bases). Germline lookup yields CDR1 SGDLS and CDR2 YYNGEE. This CDR3 is 14 amino acids long. Trimming cost V 4 bases and J 3 bases, with 13 bases left between them. The CDR3 region is CASSPVDIDTEAFF. The CDR3 DNA reads as TGTGCCAGCAGCCCCGTGGACATAGACACTGAAGCTTTCTTT.

V and J are TRBV29-1 and TRBJ1-1; possible D gene TRBD1, 6 bases. This CDR3 has 13 amino acids. The germline V gene has CDR1 SQVTM and CDR2 ANQGSEA. Trimming pared 3 bases from V and 3 bases from J, leaving 11 bases between. In DNA, the CDR3 is TGCAGCGTTGAGGCCCACAGGGACACTGAAGCTTTCTTT. It translates to CSVEAHRDTEAFF.